This entry describes one TCR beta chain. Its antigen is currently unknown. The CDR3 covers 15 residues. Trimming removed 2 bases at V and 3 bases at J, with 10 bases between. The V gene's germline CDR1 is MNHNS and CDR2 SASEGT. This record comes from a study of blood T cells in healthy people across ages. The study's findings and limits: Naive T cell percentage strongly correlated with TCR beta diversity. Significant beta diversity loss was already apparent by age approximately 36, declining roughly linearly.

The use of a sample-barcoded 5' primer and a J-beta primer mix characterized a second PCR of 7 to 11 cycles. TCRdb processed the 5' RACE reads anew with MiXCR; each CDR3 protein has one entry. The sample has more than 500,000 distinct CDR3 sequences, about a quarter seen once. These data were likewise used in another study, on T cells of mothers and their children. From that report: Healthy Caucasian mothers, a few in number, and their six children were the donors.

V usage is TRBV6-1 and J usage is TRBJ1-4; D is undetermined. Material for sequencing was blood. This TCR came from a boy younger than 10 in good health. CDR3: CASSEPRRSNEKLFF. In nucleotides, the CDR3 is TGTGCCAGCAGTGAACCACGCAGGTCTAATGAAAAACTGTTTTTT.